The next 30 T cell receptor beta chains were all read from a single sample in a study of blood T cell repertoires in COVID-19. Assay: immunoSEQ multiplex PCR; the TCRdb copy retains only in-frame clones and omits some. The table has 50,000 to 65,000 clones, more than 75% seen once. The sample comprised peripheral blood. The receptor set was obtained from an older man with acute or convalescent COVID-19.

The chain links TRBV5-1 to TRBJ1-4; TRBD1 agrees at 8 bases. The V gene's germline CDR1 is SGHRS and CDR2 YFSETQ. This CDR3 comprises 16 residues. Trimming cost V 1 base and J 4 bases; bases outside gene matches: 6. The CDR3 is CASSLRGQGLNEKLFF. In nucleotides, the CDR3 is TGCGCCAGCAGCTTGCGTGGACAGGGCCTTAATGAAAAACTGTTTTTT.

The chain has TRBV27 and TRBJ2-1, with D possibly matching TRBD2 (7 bases). The V gene lost 3 bases and the J gene lost 5 bases, with 14 bases spanning the gap. The CDR3 extends over 15 amino acids. Germline V gene lookup returns CDR1 MNHEY and CDR2 SMNVEV (reference sequence). The CDR3 bases are TGTGCCAGCAGTTTCCTTTTGCGGGGGCACAATGAGCAGTTCTTC. It codes for CASSFLLRGHNEQFF.

The rearrangement joins TRBV19 to TRBJ2-1, with D possibly TRBD2 on 6 matching bases. CDR1 is LNHDA and CDR2 is SQIVND in the germline V gene (reference sequence). V was clipped by 6 bases and J by 5 bases, with 23 bases between them. This CDR3 spans 17 amino acids. The CDR3 DNA reads as TGTGCCAGTAGATACCAACCCGGGACTCCGAAAAACAATGAGCAGTTCTTC. Amino acid sequence: CASRYQPGTPKNNEQFF.

The chain links TRBV12-5 to TRBJ1-2; TRBD1 matches at 7 bases. The V gene end was trimmed by 4 bases and the J gene end by 4 bases; junction bases not matched to a gene: 6. The CDR3 is made up of 14 amino acids. Germline loops: CDR1 LGHNT, CDR2 FRNRAP. The CDR3 nucleotides are TGTGCTAGTGGTTCCTCCGGGACAGCCTATGGCTACACCTTC. Protein product: CASGSSGTAYGYTF.

V and J are TRBV11-1 and TRBJ2-3; 8 nucleotides align to TRBD2. The CDR3 runs to 14 residues. V was pared by 6 bases and J by 4 bases, with 6 bases of the junction left unmatched. Germline lookup yields CDR1 SGHAT and CDR2 FQDESV (reference sequence). The CDR3 DNA follows: TGTGCCAGCAGACCCGGACTAGCCGCAGATACGCAGTATTTT. It specifies CASRPGLAADTQYF. Full variable domain (rest looked up from reference TRBV11-1 and TRBJ2-3): EAEVAQSPRYKITEKSQAVAFWCDPISGHATLYWYRQILGQGPELLVQFQDESVVDDSQLPKDRFSAERLKGVDSTLKIQPAELGDSAMYLCASRPGLAADTQYFGPGTRLTVL.

The rearrangement uses TRBV7-2 and TRBJ1-4, with unresolved D. The CDR3 sequence is 15 residues long. The V end lost 5 bases, the J end lost 0 bases, and 10 bases lay between the germline ends. Germline CDR1 SGHTA, CDR2 FQGNSA. The CDR3 DNA is TGTGCCAGCAGCATCCACAGCTCAACTAATGAAAAACTGTTTTTT. It encodes CASSIHSSTNEKLFF.

The rearrangement uses TRBV29-1 and TRBJ2-7, with 8 bases aligning to TRBD1. The germline gives CDR1 SQVTM, CDR2 ANQGSEA. The CDR3 contains 12 residues. V gave up 7 bases and J gave up 2 bases; unmatched junction bases: 4. The CDR3 DNA follows: TGCAGCGCCGGGGACAGGACCTACGAGCAGTACTTC. It is translated as CSAGDRTYEQYF.

J is TRBJ1-2 and V is TRBV28; tentatively, D is TRBD1 (6 bases). Germline loops: CDR1 MDHEN, CDR2 SYDVKM. V dropped 2 bases and J dropped 4 bases, with 11 bases sitting between them. This CDR3 is 14 amino acids long. The CDR3 spells CASSLGAGAYGYTF. The CDR3 DNA sequence: TGTGCCAGCAGTTTAGGGGCAGGGGCCTATGGCTACACCTTC.

This chain joins TRBV7-8 and TRBJ1-5, with a tentative D call TRBD1 (6 bases). The CDR3 covers 17 residues. With 5 bases removed from V and 1 base from J, the gap between germline ends came to 18 bases. Looked up from germline, CDR1 is SGHVS and CDR2 is FQNEAQ. The CDR3 loop is CASSEMNRVVSNQPQHF. For the CDR3, the DNA is TGTGCCAGCAGCGAAATGAACAGGGTTGTGAGCAATCAGCCCCAGCATTTT.

This chain joins TRBV9 and TRBJ2-3; 8 bases are shared with TRBD2. This CDR3 comprises 18 residues. The J segment lost 1 base and the V segment lost 4 bases, leaving 14 bases of the junction unmatched. CDR1 SGDLS and CDR2 YYNGEE come from the germline V gene. CDR3 amino acids: CASSPQAHPGLGTDTQYF. For the CDR3, the DNA is TGTGCCAGCAGCCCTCAGGCACATCCGGGACTAGGCACAGATACGCAGTATTTT.

The genes are TRBV24-1 and TRBJ2-5; D possibly corresponds to TRBD1 (5 bases). Germline V lookup: CDR1 KGHDR, CDR2 SFDVKD. V lost 4 bases, J lost 5 bases, and 10 bases lay in between. The CDR3 sequence is 13 residues long. CDR3 coding DNA: TGTGCCACCAGTGACCCAAACAGGGAGACCCAGTACTTC. As protein: CATSDPNRETQYF.

The chain employs TRBV28 and TRBJ2-3; 8 nucleotides align to TRBD1. The CDR3 is 15 amino acids. The V gene's germline CDR1 is MDHEN and CDR2 SYDVKM. V shed 2 bases, J shed 2 bases, and the junction held 3 bases outside the gene matches. CDR3 sequence reads: CASSLGQGATDTQYF. The CDR3 DNA reads TGTGCCAGCAGTTTAGGGCAGGGGGCCACAGATACGCAGTATTTT.

J is TRBJ1-2 and V is TRBV14; D remains unclear. Per germline, CDR1 SGHDN and CDR2 FVKESK. This CDR3 region has 12 residues. Trimming stripped 5 bases from V and 1 base from J, with 5 bases between. CDR3 amino acids: CASSEYNYGYTF. The DNA for the CDR3 is TGTGCCAGCAGCGAGTATAACTATGGCTACACCTTC.

The genes are TRBV5-5 and TRBJ1-3; D possibly corresponds to TRBD1 (5 bases). Germline V CDR1 and CDR2: SGHKS, YYEKEE (reference sequence). Trimming pared 0 bases from V and 0 bases from J, leaving 7 bases between. The CDR3 has 15 residues. The CDR3 reads CASSLGGLSGNTIYF. CDR3 nucleotide sequence: TGTGCCAGCAGCTTGGGGGGCCTCTCTGGAAACACCATATATTTT.

The chain has TRBV9 and TRBJ2-7, with 8 bases identical to TRBD2. Germline V gene lookup returns CDR1 SGDLS and CDR2 YYNGEE. V lost 3 bases and J lost 2; bases outside the gene matches: 7. The CDR3 runs to 15 residues. The CDR3 region has the DNA TGTGCCAGCAGCGCCCAAGGACTAGCTACCTACGAGCAGTACTTC. Amino acids: CASSAQGLATYEQYF.

The rearrangement links TRBV9 to TRBJ2-7; 9 bases are shared with TRBD2. Germline V lookup: CDR1 SGDLS, CDR2 YYNGEE. Trimming at V came to 0 bases and at J to 7 bases, leaving 11 bases not matched to a gene. The CDR3 length is 16 residues. The CDR3 nucleotides read TGTGCCAGCAGCGTAGGAGGAGGCGGGAGGGTGTCTGAGCAGTACTTC. This sequence encodes CASSVGGGGRVSEQYF.

This clone appeared a single time. The V call is TRBV9, the J call TRBJ2-7; 7 nucleotides align to TRBD1. The V gene's germline CDR1 is SGDLS and CDR2 YYNGEE. This CDR3 region has 15 residues. J was trimmed by 3 bases and V by 0 bases; bases with no gene match: 6. CDR3 bases: TGTGCCAGCAGCGTAGGACAGGGTGGGGGCTACGAGCAGTACTTC. This translates into CASSVGQGGGYEQYF. Filled out from reference TRBV9 and TRBJ2-7, the complete variable domain reads DSGVTQTPKHLITATGQRVTLRCSPRSGDLSVYWYQQSLDQGLQFLIQYYNGEERAKGNILERFSAQQFPDLHSELNLSSLELGDSALYFCASSVGQGGGYEQYFGPGTRLTVT.

The chain is built from TRBV12-3 or TRBV12-4 and TRBJ1-2; D not resolved. This CDR3 is built from 13 residues. The V end lost 11 bases, the J end lost 6 bases, and 19 bases lay between the germline ends. CDR3 nucleotide sequence: TGTGCCTGCTATCGGGTGTCTCGAGATGGCTACACCTTC. This codes for CACYRVSRDGYTF.

The chain recombines TRBV14 with TRBJ2-1; 9 bases are a match to TRBD2. Trimming removed 0 bases from V and 8 bases from J; junction bases left unmatched: 5. The CDR3 consists of 15 residues. CDR1 is SGHDN, CDR2 FVKESK, per germline. The CDR3 region is CASSQDSGRRHEQFF. The CDR3 coding sequence is TGTGCCAGCAGCCAAGATAGCGGGAGAAGGCATGAGCAGTTCTTC.

The J gene is TRBJ1-5, the V gene TRBV27, with D maybe TRBD1 (5 bases). CDR1 and CDR2 from the germline V gene are MNHEY and SMNVEV (reference sequence). V shed 3 bases and J shed 7 bases, with 19 bases lying between them. The CDR3 sequence is 16 residues long. CDR3 sequence: CASSFAPGLGEQPQHF. The DNA of the CDR3 is TGTGCCAGCAGTTTCGCCCCAGGGCTAGGAGAGCAGCCCCAGCATTTT.

This chain uses TRBV7-3 with TRBJ2-3, with 7 bases fitting TRBD2. J lost 0 bases, V lost 1 base, and 10 bases had no gene match. In germline, CDR1 is SGHTA, CDR2 FQGTGA. The CDR3 contains 18 residues. The CDR3 loop reads CASSLKVLGGSSTDTQYF. The CDR3 coding sequence is TGTGCCAGCAGCTTAAAGGTTCTGGGCGGGAGTAGCACAGATACGCAGTATTTT.

A single count supports this clone. This chain links TRBV5-4 with TRBJ2-3; tentatively, D is TRBD2 (6 bases). Germline lookup yields CDR1 SGHNT and CDR2 YYREEE (reference sequence). The CDR3 has 16 residues. V lost 4 bases to trimming and J lost 0 bases, with 15 bases between them. The chain's CDR3 is CASSLVEGLSTDTQYF. The CDR3 nucleotides are TGTGCCAGCAGCCTCGTGGAGGGGCTGAGCACAGATACGCAGTATTTT.

The chain recombines TRBV6-5 with TRBJ2-1; D is ambiguous. Germline V gene data show CDR1 as MNHEY and CDR2 as SVGAGI. Trimming removed 5 bases from V and 4 bases from J, with 3 bases in between. The CDR3 length is 11 residues. The CDR3 coding sequence is TGTGCCAGCAGTCTATACAATGAGCAGTTCTTC. Amino acid sequence: CASSLYNEQFF.

J is TRBJ2-1 and V is TRBV15; the D gene is possibly TRBD2 (6 bases). V dropped 1 base and J dropped 1 base, with 8 bases sitting between them. The CDR3 is 15 residues long. CDR1 is LNHNV and CDR2 is YYDKDF in the germline V gene (reference sequence). The CDR3 sequence: CATSRVADSYNEQFF. Here the CDR3 DNA reads TGTGCCACCAGCAGAGTAGCGGATTCCTACAATGAGCAGTTCTTC.

This chain connects TRBV2 to TRBJ1-5; weak D call: TRBD1 (5 bases). Trimming pared 0 bases from V and 14 bases from J, leaving 14 bases between. The CDR3 is made up of 13 amino acids. Per germline, CDR1 SNHLY and CDR2 FYNNEI. The CDR3 region is CASSEAGGGQEHF. In DNA, the CDR3 is TGTGCCAGCAGTGAAGCTGGGGGAGGGCAGGAGCATTTT. The whole variable domain, filled in from reference TRBV2 and TRBJ1-5, reads EPEVTQTPSHQVTQMGQEVILRCVPISNHLYFYWYRQILGQKVEFLVSFYNNEISEKSEIFDDQFSVERPDGSNFTLKIRSTKLEDSAMYFCASSEAGGGQEHFGDGTRLSIL.

V usage is TRBV3-1 (or the pseudogene TRBV3-2) and J usage is TRBJ1-1, with D uncertain. This CDR3 is built from 14 residues. V was pared by 1 base and J by 4 bases, with 10 bases between. In germline, CDR1 is LGHDT, CDR2 YNNKEL (reference sequence). The CDR3 nucleotides are TGTGCCAGCAGCCAAGGAGTGGGAGTCACTGAAGCTTTCTTT. It codes for CASSQGVGVTEAFF.

The rearrangement uses TRBV20-1 and TRBJ1-1; D gene uncertain. The CDR3 is 11 amino acids. Looked up from germline, CDR1 is DFQATT and CDR2 is SNEGSKA (reference sequence). Trimming shortened V by 2 bases and J by 11 bases, and 12 bases separated the two germline ends. In nucleotides, the CDR3 is TGCAGTGCTAGATTTACAGCACAGGCTTTCTTT. Its protein is CSARFTAQAFF.

This rearrangement joins TRBV12-3 or TRBV12-4 to TRBJ2-5; D unclear. Trimming left V 3 bases short and J 3 bases short, with 8 bases between. The CDR3 is 13 residues long. The CDR3: CASSLGSKETQYF. CDR3 nucleotides: TGTGCCAGCAGTTTGGGCAGTAAAGAGACCCAGTACTTC.

This chain uses TRBV19 with TRBJ2-3, with 10 nucleotides matching TRBD1. CDR3 length equals 15 residues. Germline values: CDR1 LNHDA, CDR2 SQIVND (reference sequence). V trimming: 4 bases; J trimming: 4 bases; junction bases outside the gene matches: 5. This chain's CDR3 is CASSTRDRGSDTQYF. In DNA form, the CDR3 reads TGTGCCAGTAGTACCCGGGACAGGGGTTCAGATACGCAGTATTTT. The entire variable domain, with the rest obtained from reference TRBV19 and TRBJ2-3, is as follows: DGGITQSPKYLFRKEGQNVTLSCEQNLNHDAMYWYRQDPGQGLRLIYYSQIVNDFQKGDIAEGYSVSREKKESFPLTVTSAQKNPTAFYLCASSTRDRGSDTQYFGPGTRLTVL.

This chain connects TRBV7-2 to TRBJ2-7; 8 nucleotides match TRBD2. The CDR3 is 16 amino acids. Germline CDR1 reads SGHTA; CDR2 reads FQGNSA. V gave up 3 bases and J gave up 7 bases; unmatched junction bases: 14. CDR3 nucleotide sequence: TGTGCCAGCAGCTTGGGATACCAGCGGGGGACTAGGGAGCAGTACTTC. Protein product: CASSLGYQRGTREQYF.